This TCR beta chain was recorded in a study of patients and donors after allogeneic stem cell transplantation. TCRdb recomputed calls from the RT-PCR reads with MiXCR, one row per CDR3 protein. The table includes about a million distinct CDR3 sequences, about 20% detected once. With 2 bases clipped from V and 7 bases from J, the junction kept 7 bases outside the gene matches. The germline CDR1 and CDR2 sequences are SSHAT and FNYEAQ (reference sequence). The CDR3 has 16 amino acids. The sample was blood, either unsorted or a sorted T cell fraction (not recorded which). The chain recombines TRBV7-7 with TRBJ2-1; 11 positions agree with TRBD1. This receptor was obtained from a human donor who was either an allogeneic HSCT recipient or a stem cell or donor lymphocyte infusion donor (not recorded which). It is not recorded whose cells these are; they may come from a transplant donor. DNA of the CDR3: TGTGCCAGCAGCTTAATGGACAGGGGGCCATGGAATGAGCAGTTCTTC. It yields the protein CASSLMDRGPWNEQFF. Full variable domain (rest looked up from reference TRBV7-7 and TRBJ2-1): GAGVSQSPRYKVTKRGQDVTLRCDPISSHATLYWYQQALGQGPEFLTYFNYEAQPDKSGLPSDRFSAERPEGSISTLTIQRTEQRDSAMYRCASSLMDRGPWNEQFFGPGTRLTVL.